Each of the 29 T cell receptor beta chains below was sequenced from the same sample in a study of technical replicates of blood from a handful of donors. This table comes from immunoSEQ multiplex PCR, and its TCRdb copy is limited to in-frame clones, with some not included. The table records about 93,000 clones, 95% of them present only once. What was sequenced was T cells isolated from PBMCs. The receptor set was obtained from a human donor in good health.

The CDR3 bases are TGTGCCAGCAGCTTATTAGGCGGAACCTACGAGCAGTACTTC. Protein: CASSLLGGTYEQYF. This chain uses TRBV7-2 with TRBJ2-7; D remains unclear. With 2 bases removed from V and 2 bases from J, the gap between germline ends came to 10 bases. CDR3 length: 14 amino acids. Germline CDR1 and CDR2: SGHTA and FQGNSA. Full variable domain (rest looked up from reference TRBV7-2 and TRBJ2-7): GAGVSQSPSNKVTEKGKDVELRCDPISGHTALYWYRQSLGQGLEFLIYFQGNSAPDKSGLPSDRFSAERTGGSVSTLTIQRTQQEDSAVYLCASSLLGGTYEQYFGPGTRLTVT.

The V gene is TRBV5-1, the J gene TRBJ2-2, with D possibly matching TRBD2 (10 bases). The germline gives CDR1 SGHRS, CDR2 YFSETQ. The CDR3 totals 22 residues. Trimming took off 3 bases at V and 2 bases at J, with 32 bases between the two ends. CDR3 nucleotides: TGCGCCAGCAGCTCAAGACAGGGGGTTCATAGCGGGAGGCGAATTAACACCGGGGAGCTGTTTTTT. Translating it yields CASSSRQGVHSGRRINTGELFF.

V gene TRBV7-9 combines with J gene TRBJ2-5; no reliable D call. The V end was cut by 7 bases, the J end by 3 bases, with 15 bases between. Looked up from germline, CDR1 is SEHNR and CDR2 is FQNEAQ (reference sequence). The CDR3 contains 14 residues. The DNA for the CDR3 is TGTGCCAGCACCCCGTTTACGAGAAAAGAGACCCAGTACTTC. Translating it yields CASTPFTRKETQYF.

V gene TRBV5-6 combines with J gene TRBJ2-7; D is undetermined. This CDR3 is built from 13 residues. The germline gives CDR1 SGHDT, CDR2 YYEEEE. The germline V and J ends were trimmed by 4 bases and 3 bases, with 11 bases remaining between them. CDR3 protein: CASSPDTNYEQYF. As DNA, the CDR3 is TGTGCCAGCAGCCCCGACACAAACTACGAGCAGTACTTC.

The chain links TRBV5-4 to TRBJ2-7, with TRBD2 identical over 9 bases. Looked up from germline, CDR1 is SGHNT and CDR2 is YYREEE (reference sequence). J lost 3 bases, V lost 2 bases, and 6 bases had no gene match. This CDR3 has 15 residues. CDR3 sequence: CASSLRRTSDYEQYF. The CDR3 bases are TGTGCCAGCAGCTTACGCCGGACTAGCGACTACGAGCAGTACTTC.

The genes are TRBV7-6 and TRBJ1-4; 8 positions match TRBD1. The CDR3 covers 15 residues. Germline V gives CDR1 SGHVS, CDR2 FNYEAQ. J gave up 7 bases and V 5 bases, and 9 bases lay outside the gene matches. This CDR3 reads CASSLKDREFEKLFF. CDR3 sequence (DNA): TGTGCCAGCAGCCTTAAGGACAGGGAGTTTGAAAAACTGTTTTTT. The complete variable domain, with remaining parts taken from reference TRBV7-6 and TRBJ1-4, reads GAGVSQSPRYKVTKRGQDVALRCDPISGHVSLYWYRQALGQGPEFLTYFNYEAQQDKSGLPNDRFSAERPEGSISTLTIQRTEQRDSAMYRCASSLKDREFEKLFFGSGTQLSVL.

V is TRBV6-1 and J is TRBJ1-1, with D perhaps matching TRBD1 (6 bases). The length of the CDR3 is 14 residues. The germline CDR1 and CDR2 sequences are MNHNS and SASEGT. The germline V and J ends were trimmed by 7 bases and 0 bases, with 12 bases remaining between them. The CDR3 spells CASTRTEMNTEAFF. The CDR3 DNA reads TGTGCCAGCACCAGGACAGAAATGAACACTGAAGCTTTCTTT.

The J gene is TRBJ1-1, the V gene TRBV5-1; D not certain. The CDR3 runs to 14 residues. V lost 5 bases and J lost 2, with 13 bases in between. Germline V CDR1 and CDR2: SGHRS, YFSETQ. Here the CDR3 reads CASRRYNQNTEAFF. DNA of the CDR3: TGCGCCAGCAGGCGGTACAATCAAAACACTGAAGCTTTCTTT.

This chain links TRBV5-1 with TRBJ2-7; D is possibly TRBD1 (6 bases). Germline V CDR1 and CDR2: SGHRS, YFSETQ. The CDR3 loop spans 17 amino acids. The V gene lost 0 bases and the J gene lost 1 base, with 17 bases spanning the gap. This chain's CDR3 is CASSLATGVTYSYEQYF. The CDR3 DNA follows: TGCGCCAGCAGCTTGGCGACAGGCGTTACTTATTCCTACGAGCAGTACTTC.

CDR3: CAIRGDRTSYEQYF. In DNA, the CDR3 is TGTGCCATCAGGGGGGACAGGACGTCCTACGAGCAGTACTTC. V gene TRBV10-3 combines with J gene TRBJ2-7, with 8 nucleotides matching TRBD1. CDR1 and CDR2 from the germline V gene are ENHRY and SYGVKD. The V gene end was trimmed by 6 bases and the J gene end by 1 base; junction bases not matched to a gene: 5. This CDR3 region has 14 residues.

The rearrangement uses TRBV5-4 and TRBJ1-1; 7 bases fit TRBD1. CDR1 SGHNT and CDR2 YYREEE come from the germline V gene (reference sequence). V was pared by 4 bases and J by 4 bases, with 13 bases of the junction left unmatched. This CDR3 has 16 residues. The CDR3 DNA reads as TGTGCCAGCAGCATAGGACAGGTCCCGAAGATCACTGAAGCTTTCTTT. Translating gives CASSIGQVPKITEAFF.

CDR3 in amino acids: CASSKAQGPEAFF. Written as DNA, the CDR3 is TGTGCCAGCAGCAAAGCACAGGGCCCTGAAGCTTTCTTT. The V call is TRBV21-1, the J call TRBJ1-1; the D call of TRBD1 is as the table states it, not checked on the DNA. TRBV21-1 is termed a pseudogene. The CDR3 has 13 residues.

The J gene is TRBJ2-1, the V gene TRBV28; D might be TRBD2 (6 bases). V was clipped by 4 bases and J by 5 bases, with 21 bases between them. The CDR3 totals 17 residues. CDR1 and CDR2 from the germline V gene are MDHEN and SYDVKM. The CDR3 is CASSCDGVRTINNEQFF. CDR3 bases: TGTGCCAGCAGTTGTGATGGGGTGAGGACTATCAACAATGAGCAGTTCTTC.

V and J are TRBV7-9 and TRBJ2-5, with 11 bases that match TRBD1. The junction had 8 bases not matched to a gene; V was cut back by 3 bases and J by 5 bases. The CDR3 consists of 16 residues. CDR1 is SEHNR and CDR2 is FQNEAQ in the germline V gene (reference sequence). The CDR3 nucleotides are TGTGCCAGCAGCTTGCGTCCGGGACAGGGGGGTGAGACCCAGTACTTC. This gives the protein CASSLRPGQGGETQYF.

The CDR3 spells CASSGGTLYNEQFF. The CDR3 DNA follows: TGTGCCAGTAGTGGGGGGACTCTTTACAATGAGCAGTTCTTC. The chain uses TRBV19 and TRBJ2-1; possible D gene TRBD2, 6 bases. Germline CDR1 is LNHDA and CDR2 is SQIVND (reference sequence). V was trimmed by 5 bases and J by 4 bases, leaving 12 bases between them. The CDR3 runs to 14 residues. The whole variable domain, filled in from reference TRBV19 and TRBJ2-1, reads DGGITQSPKYLFRKEGQNVTLSCEQNLNHDAMYWYRQDPGQGLRLIYYSQIVNDFQKGDIAEGYSVSREKKESFPLTVTSAQKNPTAFYLCASSGGTLYNEQFFGPGTRLTVL.

In its sample, this clone was seen once. The rearrangement uses TRBV2 and TRBJ2-7, with TRBD2 as a possible D gene (5 bases). Deletions cut 2 bases from V and 6 bases from J, with 8 bases between. The germline V gene encodes CDR1 SNHLY and CDR2 FYNNEI. The CDR3 is 12 amino acids. The CDR3 bases are TGTGCCAGCAGTGAACGAGGACTCGAGCAGTACTTC. Encoded protein: CASSERGLEQYF.

This clone was observed a single time. This sequence joins TRBV11-1 and TRBJ2-4, with 8 bases fitting TRBD1. This CDR3 region has 16 residues. From germline, CDR1 is SGHAT and CDR2 FQDESV (reference sequence). V was clipped by 1 base and J by 8 bases; unmatched bases: 10. The CDR3 protein is CASSLGPGGYLDIQYF. The CDR3 DNA reads as TGTGCCAGCAGCTTAGGTCCAGGGGGCTATTTGGACATTCAGTACTTC.

V is TRBV2 and J is TRBJ1-5, with TRBD1 identical over 10 bases. Unmatched junction bases numbered 6, after V lost 3 bases and J lost 4 bases. The CDR3 is made up of 16 amino acids. Germline V lookup: CDR1 SNHLY, CDR2 FYNNEI. The CDR3 spells CASSEGQGLWNQPQHF. CDR3 DNA sequence: TGTGCCAGCAGTGAGGGACAGGGGTTATGGAATCAGCCCCAGCATTTT.

This chain uses TRBV9 with TRBJ2-7, with 9 nucleotides matching TRBD2. The CDR3 sequence is 16 residues long. Germline values: CDR1 SGDLS, CDR2 YYNGEE. Unmatched junction bases numbered 9, after V lost 0 bases and J lost 5 bases. CDR3 protein: CASSVGGLATYHEQYF. The CDR3 DNA is TGTGCCAGCAGCGTAGGGGGACTAGCCACTTATCACGAGCAGTACTTC.

V gene TRBV19 combines with J gene TRBJ2-7, with 8 nucleotides matching TRBD1. The germline V gene encodes CDR1 LNHDA and CDR2 SQIVND (reference sequence). Trimming at V came to 4 bases and at J to 5 bases, leaving 7 bases not matched to a gene. The CDR3 has 14 amino acids. The chain's CDR3 is CASSNPGQVNEQYF. CDR3 DNA: TGTGCCAGTAGTAACCCGGGACAGGTAAACGAGCAGTACTTC.

This chain joins TRBV19 and TRBJ2-5, with TRBD2 matching 9 bases. The CDR3 sequence is 15 residues long. V lost 7 bases, J lost 5 bases, and 11 bases stayed unmatched. Germline values: CDR1 LNHDA, CDR2 SQIVND (reference sequence). In DNA, the CDR3 is TGTGCCAGTACAGGGCCCAGCGGGGGGCGGGAGACCCAGTACTTC. It yields the protein CASTGPSGGRETQYF. The full variable domain, rest sourced from reference TRBV19 and TRBJ2-5, is DGGITQSPKYLFRKEGQNVTLSCEQNLNHDAMYWYRQDPGQGLRLIYYSQIVNDFQKGDIAEGYSVSREKKESFPLTVTSAQKNPTAFYLCASTGPSGGRETQYFGPGTRLLVL.

A word on this clone: The same CDR3 also results from other DNA sequences found in this sample. The V and J genes are TRBV13 and TRBJ1-1; no definite D call. The CDR3 is 11 amino acids. V was clipped by 2 bases and J by 4 bases, with 2 bases between them. CDR1 and CDR2 from the germline V gene are PRHDT and FYEKMQ (reference sequence). This CDR3 is CASSLLTEAFF. CDR3 DNA sequence: TGTGCCAGCAGCTTACTCACTGAAGCTTTCTTT.

The rearrangement links TRBV28 to TRBJ1-1; 10 bases line up with TRBD1. The CDR3 runs 15 residues. The V gene end was trimmed by 2 bases and the J gene end by 6 bases; junction bases not matched to a gene: 6. The germline gives CDR1 MDHEN, CDR2 SYDVKM. The CDR3 reads CASSLRPGTGAEAFF. The DNA of the CDR3 is TGTGCCAGCAGTTTAAGGCCCGGGACAGGGGCTGAAGCTTTCTTT.

The rearrangement joins TRBV30 to TRBJ1-1; D is unclear. V gave up 2 bases and J gave up 6 bases, with 7 bases separating them. CDR1 and CDR2 from the germline V gene are GTSNPN and SVGIG (reference sequence). CDR3 size: 11 residues. The CDR3 DNA is TGTGCCTGGAGTCATTTTCCTGAAGCTTTCTTT. Encoded protein: CAWSHFPEAFF.

This clone was seen a single time. The chain has TRBV7-2 and TRBJ2-2, with 8 positions matching TRBD2. The junction had 9 bases not matched to a gene; V was cut back by 3 bases and J by 0 bases. Germline loops: CDR1 SGHTA, CDR2 FQGNSA. CDR3 size: 18 residues. The CDR3, as DNA: TGTGCCAGCAGCTTTCCGGGACTAGGGGCCACGAACACCGGGGAGCTGTTTTTT. This encodes CASSFPGLGATNTGELFF. Complete variable domain (other parts from reference TRBV7-2 and TRBJ2-2): GAGVSQSPSNKVTEKGKDVELRCDPISGHTALYWYRQSLGQGLEFLIYFQGNSAPDKSGLPSDRFSAERTGGSVSTLTIQRTQQEDSAVYLCASSFPGLGATNTGELFFGEGSRLTVL.

The chain carries TRBV4-1 and TRBJ1-2; D might be TRBD1 (5 bases). The V and J ends lost 4 bases and 2 bases respectively, with 8 bases between them. Germline assignment: CDR1 MGHRA and CDR2 YSYEKL. The CDR3 covers 13 residues. The CDR3 reads CASSLRENYGYTF. The CDR3 DNA is TGCGCCAGCAGCCTCAGGGAAAACTATGGCTACACCTTC.

This chain connects TRBV9 to TRBJ2-1; D gene uncertain. Germline CDR1 and CDR2: SGDLS and YYNGEE. This CDR3 contains 16 residues. V shed 4 bases and J shed 0 bases, with 14 bases lying between them. The CDR3 region is CASSPATVTSYNEQFF. As DNA, the CDR3 is TGTGCCAGCAGCCCCGCTACAGTCACCTCCTACAATGAGCAGTTCTTC. Combining the CDR3 with reference TRBV9 and TRBJ2-1 gives the whole variable domain DSGVTQTPKHLITATGQRVTLRCSPRSGDLSVYWYQQSLDQGLQFLIQYYNGEERAKGNILERFSAQQFPDLHSELNLSSLELGDSALYFCASSPATVTSYNEQFFGPGTRLTVL.

The count of this clone is one. V and J are TRBV19 and TRBJ2-7; 7 bases align to TRBD1. Germline assignment: CDR1 LNHDA and CDR2 SQIVND (reference sequence). V shed 5 bases, J shed 3 bases, and the junction held 4 bases outside the gene matches. The CDR3 length is 13 residues. CDR3 coding DNA: TGTGCCAGTAGTCCTGGACAGGTCTACGAGCAGTACTTC. Translation gives CASSPGQVYEQYF. Drawing the rest from reference TRBV19 and TRBJ2-7, the complete variable domain is DGGITQSPKYLFRKEGQNVTLSCEQNLNHDAMYWYRQDPGQGLRLIYYSQIVNDFQKGDIAEGYSVSREKKESFPLTVTSAQKNPTAFYLCASSPGQVYEQYFGPGTRLTVT.

The chain recombines TRBV19 with TRBJ2-7; 9 nucleotides agree with TRBD2. Germline V gene data show CDR1 as LNHDA and CDR2 as SQIVND (reference sequence). With V trimmed by 6 bases and J by 2 bases, 14 bases remained unmatched. This CDR3 is 17 amino acids long. As DNA, the CDR3 is TGTGCCAGTAGCGGTCCGGGACTAGCTCTAACTCCCTACGAGCAGTACTTC. The encoded protein is CASSGPGLALTPYEQYF.